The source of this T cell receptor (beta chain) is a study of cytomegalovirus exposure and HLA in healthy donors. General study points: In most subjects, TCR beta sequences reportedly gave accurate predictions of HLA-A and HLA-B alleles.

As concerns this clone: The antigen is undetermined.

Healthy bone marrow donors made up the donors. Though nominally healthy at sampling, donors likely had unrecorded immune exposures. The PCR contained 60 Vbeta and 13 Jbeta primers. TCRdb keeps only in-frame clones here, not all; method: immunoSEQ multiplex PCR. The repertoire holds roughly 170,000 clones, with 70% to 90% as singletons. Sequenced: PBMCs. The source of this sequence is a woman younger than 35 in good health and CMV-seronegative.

The CDR3 region has the DNA TGTGCCAGCAGCTTGGAATCTAGAGCAGGGACAGATACGCAGTATTTT. It encodes CASSLESRAGTDTQYF. This sequence joins TRBV5-5 and TRBJ2-3, with D possibly matching TRBD1 (5 bases). Germline CDR1 reads SGHKS; CDR2 reads YYEKEE (reference sequence). Trimming removed 0 bases from V and 3 bases from J, with 14 bases in between. The CDR3 runs to 16 residues.